This T cell receptor beta chain came from a study of blood T cell repertoires in COVID-19. Using immunoSEQ multiplex PCR, the repertoire was profiled, and TCRdb retains in-frame clones only, with some absent. The sample yields a few hundred thousand clones, around 86% seen once. Followed longitudinally, the Seattle patients had been enrolled during active infection. V lost 5 bases to trimming and J lost 2 bases; unmatched junction nucleotides: 3. The CDR3 totals 14 residues. The V gene's germline CDR1 is WNHNN and CDR2 SYGVQD (reference sequence). Sequenced material: peripheral blood. The chain carries TRBV10-1 and TRBJ2-3, with 8 bases that match TRBD2. The sequence came from a woman over 75 with COVID-19, enrolled during active disease. In DNA, the CDR3 is TGCGCCAGCAGTAGCGGGGGCCTCACAGATACGCAGTATTTT. It encodes CASSSGGLTDTQYF.